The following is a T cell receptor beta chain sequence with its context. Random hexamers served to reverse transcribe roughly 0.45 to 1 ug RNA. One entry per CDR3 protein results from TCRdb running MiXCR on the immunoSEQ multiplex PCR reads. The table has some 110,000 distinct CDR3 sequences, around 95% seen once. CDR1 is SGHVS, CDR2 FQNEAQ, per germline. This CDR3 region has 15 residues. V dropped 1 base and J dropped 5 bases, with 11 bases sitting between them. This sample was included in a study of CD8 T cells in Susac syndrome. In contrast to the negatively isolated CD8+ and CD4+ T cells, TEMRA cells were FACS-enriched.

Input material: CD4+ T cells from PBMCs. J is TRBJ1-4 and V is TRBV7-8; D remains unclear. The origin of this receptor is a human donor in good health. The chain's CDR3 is CASSLGAGFNEKLFF. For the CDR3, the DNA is TGTGCCAGCAGCTTAGGGGCAGGTTTCAATGAAAAACTGTTTTTT.